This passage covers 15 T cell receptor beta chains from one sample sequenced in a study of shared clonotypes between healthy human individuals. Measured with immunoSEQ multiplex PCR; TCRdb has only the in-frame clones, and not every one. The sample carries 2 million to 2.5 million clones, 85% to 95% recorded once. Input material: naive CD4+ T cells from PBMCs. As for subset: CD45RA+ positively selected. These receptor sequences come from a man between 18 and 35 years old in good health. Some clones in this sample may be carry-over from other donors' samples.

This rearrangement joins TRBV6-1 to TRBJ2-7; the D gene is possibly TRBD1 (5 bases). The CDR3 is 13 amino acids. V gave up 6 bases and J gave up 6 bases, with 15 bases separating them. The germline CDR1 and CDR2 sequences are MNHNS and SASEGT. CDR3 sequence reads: CASRPNRPGEQYF. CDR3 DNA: TGTGCCAGCAGACCCAACAGGCCTGGCGAGCAGTACTTC.

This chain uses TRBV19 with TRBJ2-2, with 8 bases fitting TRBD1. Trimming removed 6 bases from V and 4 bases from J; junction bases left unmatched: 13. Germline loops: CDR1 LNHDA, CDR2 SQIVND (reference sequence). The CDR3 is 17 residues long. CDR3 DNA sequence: TGTGCCAGTAGCCCCCGAGGACAGGGCCCAACCACCGGGGAGCTGTTTTTT. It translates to CASSPRGQGPTTGELFF.

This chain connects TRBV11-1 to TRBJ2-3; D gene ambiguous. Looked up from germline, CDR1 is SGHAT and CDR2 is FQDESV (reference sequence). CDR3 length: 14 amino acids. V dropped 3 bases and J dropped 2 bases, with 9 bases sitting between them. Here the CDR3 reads CASSLIQSTDTQYF. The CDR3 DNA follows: TGTGCCAGCAGCTTGATTCAGTCCACAGATACGCAGTATTTT.

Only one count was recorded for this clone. CDR3 bases: TGTGCCACCAGCAGCGCTCGAGCGGGACGTGGAGAGACCCAGTACTTC. Translating it yields CATSSARAGRGETQYF. J is TRBJ2-5 and V is TRBV15; 7 nucleotides agree with TRBD2. V gave up 3 bases and J gave up 4 bases; unmatched junction bases: 11. The V gene's germline CDR1 is LNHNV and CDR2 YYDKDF (reference sequence). The CDR3 length is 16 residues.

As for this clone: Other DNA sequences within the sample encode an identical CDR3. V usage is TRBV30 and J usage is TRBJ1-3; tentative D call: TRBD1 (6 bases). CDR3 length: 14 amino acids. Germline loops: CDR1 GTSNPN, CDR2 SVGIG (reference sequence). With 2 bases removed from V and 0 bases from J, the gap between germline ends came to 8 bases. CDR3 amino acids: CAWSLQGSGNTIYF. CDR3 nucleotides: TGTGCCTGGAGTTTACAGGGCTCTGGAAACACCATATATTTT.

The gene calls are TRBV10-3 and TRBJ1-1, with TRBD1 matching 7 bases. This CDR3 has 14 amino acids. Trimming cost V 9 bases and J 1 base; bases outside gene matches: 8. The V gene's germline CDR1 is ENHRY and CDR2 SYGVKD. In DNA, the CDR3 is TGTGCCATTGGGGTGACAGGGAGGAACACTGAAGCTTTCTTT. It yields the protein CAIGVTGRNTEAFF.

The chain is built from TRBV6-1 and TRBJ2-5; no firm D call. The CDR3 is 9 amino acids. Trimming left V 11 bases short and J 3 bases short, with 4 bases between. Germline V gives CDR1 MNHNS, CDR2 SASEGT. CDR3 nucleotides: TGTGCCGCGGAAGAGACCCAGTACTTC. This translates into CAAEETQYF.

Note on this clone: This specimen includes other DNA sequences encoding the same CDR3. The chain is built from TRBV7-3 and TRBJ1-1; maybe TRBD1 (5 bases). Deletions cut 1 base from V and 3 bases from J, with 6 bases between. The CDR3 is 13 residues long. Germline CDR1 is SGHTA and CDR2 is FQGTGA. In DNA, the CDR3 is TGTGCCAGCAGCTTAAGAGGGGACACTGAAGCTTTCTTT. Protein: CASSLRGDTEAFF.

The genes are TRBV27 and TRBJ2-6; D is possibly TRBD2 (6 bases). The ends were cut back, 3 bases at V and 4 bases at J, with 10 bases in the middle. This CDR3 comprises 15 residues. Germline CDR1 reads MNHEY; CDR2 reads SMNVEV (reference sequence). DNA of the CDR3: TGTGCCAGCAGTTTGGGGGGAGTCGGGGCCAACGTCCTGACTTTC. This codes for CASSLGGVGANVLTF. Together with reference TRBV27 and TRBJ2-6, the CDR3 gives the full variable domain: EAQVTQNPRYLITVTGKKLTVTCSQNMNHEYMSWYRQDPGLGLRQIYYSMNVEVTDKGDVPEGYKVSRKEKRNFPLILESPSPNQTSLYFCASSLGGVGANVLTFGAGSRLTVL.

DNA for the CDR3: TGTGCCAGCAGGACACCGACAGGCATCGGCTGGGGCGCTTTCTTT. Protein sequence: CASRTPTGIGWGAFF. This rearrangement joins TRBV6-1 to TRBJ1-1; tentatively, D is TRBD1 (6 bases). Trimming cost V 6 bases and J 11 bases, with 25 bases left between them. Germline V gene lookup returns CDR1 MNHNS and CDR2 SASEGT. This CDR3 has 15 amino acids.

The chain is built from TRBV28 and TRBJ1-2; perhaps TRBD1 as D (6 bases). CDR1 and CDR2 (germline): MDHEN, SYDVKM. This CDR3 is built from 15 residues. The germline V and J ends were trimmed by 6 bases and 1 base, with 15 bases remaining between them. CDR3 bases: TGTGCCAGCAGCCCCGGGGAGGGGGATAACTATGGCTACACCTTC. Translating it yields CASSPGEGDNYGYTF.

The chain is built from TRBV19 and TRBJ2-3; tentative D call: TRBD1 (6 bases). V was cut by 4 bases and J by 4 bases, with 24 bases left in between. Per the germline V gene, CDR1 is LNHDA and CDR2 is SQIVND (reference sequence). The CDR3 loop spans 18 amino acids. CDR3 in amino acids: CASSTRDIQREMPDTQYF. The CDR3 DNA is TGTGCCAGTAGTACTAGGGACATCCAAAGGGAGATGCCAGATACGCAGTATTTT. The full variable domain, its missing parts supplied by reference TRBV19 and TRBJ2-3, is DGGITQSPKYLFRKEGQNVTLSCEQNLNHDAMYWYRQDPGQGLRLIYYSQIVNDFQKGDIAEGYSVSREKKESFPLTVTSAQKNPTAFYLCASSTRDIQREMPDTQYFGPGTRLTVL.

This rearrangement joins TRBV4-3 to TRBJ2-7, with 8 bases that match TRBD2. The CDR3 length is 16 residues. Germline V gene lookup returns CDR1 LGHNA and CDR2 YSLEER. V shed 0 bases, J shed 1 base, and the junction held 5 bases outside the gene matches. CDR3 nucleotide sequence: TGCGCCAGCAGCCAAGATTATACTAGCGGATCCTACGAGCAGTACTTC. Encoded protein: CASSQDYTSGSYEQYF.

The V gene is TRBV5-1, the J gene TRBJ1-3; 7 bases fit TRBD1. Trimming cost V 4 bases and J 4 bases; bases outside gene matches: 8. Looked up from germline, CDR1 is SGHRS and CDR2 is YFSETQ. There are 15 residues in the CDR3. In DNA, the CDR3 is TGCGCCAGCAGCGTGGCCGGGACAGTAGGAAACACCATATATTTT. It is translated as CASSVAGTVGNTIYF.

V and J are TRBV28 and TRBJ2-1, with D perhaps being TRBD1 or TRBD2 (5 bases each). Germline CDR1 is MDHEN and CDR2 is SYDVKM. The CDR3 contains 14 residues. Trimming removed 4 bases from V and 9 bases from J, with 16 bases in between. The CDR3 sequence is CASSSSFGGPEQFF. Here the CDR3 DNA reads TGTGCCAGCAGTTCGTCCTTTGGGGGACCTGAGCAGTTCTTC. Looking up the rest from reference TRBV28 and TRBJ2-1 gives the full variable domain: DVKVTQSSRYLVKRTGEKVFLECVQDMDHENMFWYRQDPGLGLRLIYFSYDVKMKEKGDIPEGYSVSREKKERFSLILESASTNQTSMYLCASSSSFGGPEQFFGPGTRLTVL.